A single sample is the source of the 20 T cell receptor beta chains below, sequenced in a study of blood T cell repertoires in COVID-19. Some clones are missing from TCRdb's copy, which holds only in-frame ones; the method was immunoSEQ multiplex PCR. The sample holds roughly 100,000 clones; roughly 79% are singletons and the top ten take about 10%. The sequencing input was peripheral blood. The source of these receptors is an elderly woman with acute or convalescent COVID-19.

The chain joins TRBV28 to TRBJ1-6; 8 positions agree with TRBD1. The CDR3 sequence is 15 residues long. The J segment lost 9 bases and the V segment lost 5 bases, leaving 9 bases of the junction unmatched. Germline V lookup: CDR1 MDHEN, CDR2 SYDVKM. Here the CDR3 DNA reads TGTGCCAGCAGTGGCGGACAGGGACCAAGTTCACCCCTCCACTTT. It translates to CASSGGQGPSSPLHF.

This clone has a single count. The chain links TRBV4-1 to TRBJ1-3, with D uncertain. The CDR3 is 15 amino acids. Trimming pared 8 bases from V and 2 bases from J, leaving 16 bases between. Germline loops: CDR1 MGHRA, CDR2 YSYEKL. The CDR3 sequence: CASSRGRSPGNTIYF. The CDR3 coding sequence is TGCGCCAGCTCGCGCGGGAGATCACCTGGAAACACCATATATTTT.

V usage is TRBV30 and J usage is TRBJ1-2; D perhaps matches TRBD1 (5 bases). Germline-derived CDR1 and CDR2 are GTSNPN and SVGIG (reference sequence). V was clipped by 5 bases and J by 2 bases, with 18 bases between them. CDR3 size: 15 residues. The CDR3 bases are TGTGCCTGGGCCGTCGGGGGGAGTCAGAACTATGGCTACACCTTC. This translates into CAWAVGGSQNYGYTF. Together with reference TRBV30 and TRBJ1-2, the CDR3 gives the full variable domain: SQTIHQWPATLVQPVGSPLSLECTVEGTSNPNLYWYRQAAGRGLQLLFYSVGIGQISSEVPQNLSASRPQDRQFILSSKKLLLSDSGFYLCAWAVGGSQNYGYTFGSGTRLTVV.

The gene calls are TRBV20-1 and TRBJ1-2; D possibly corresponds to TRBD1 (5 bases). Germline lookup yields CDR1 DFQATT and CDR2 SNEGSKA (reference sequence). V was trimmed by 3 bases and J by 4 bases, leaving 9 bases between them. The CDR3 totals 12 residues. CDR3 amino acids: CSASTGPYGYTF. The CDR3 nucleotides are TGCAGTGCTAGTACAGGACCCTATGGCTACACCTTC.

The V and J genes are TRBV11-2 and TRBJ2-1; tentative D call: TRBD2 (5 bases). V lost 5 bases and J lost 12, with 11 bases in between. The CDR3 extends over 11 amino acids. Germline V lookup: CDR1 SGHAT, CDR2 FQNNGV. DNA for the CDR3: TGTGCCAGCAGCGGTAACGGAGGGCAGTTCTTC. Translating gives CASSGNGGQFF.

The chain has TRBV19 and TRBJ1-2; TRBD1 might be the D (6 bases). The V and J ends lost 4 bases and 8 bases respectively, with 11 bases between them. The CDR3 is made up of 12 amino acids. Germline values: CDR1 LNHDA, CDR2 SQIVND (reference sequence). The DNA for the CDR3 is TGTGCCAGTAGTACAGGGGTGAGCGGCTACACCTTC. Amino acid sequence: CASSTGVSGYTF.

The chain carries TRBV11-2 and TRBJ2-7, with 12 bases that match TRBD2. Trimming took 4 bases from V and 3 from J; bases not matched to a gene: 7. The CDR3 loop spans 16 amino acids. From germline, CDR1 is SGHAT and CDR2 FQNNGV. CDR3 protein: CASSSRLAGENYEQYF. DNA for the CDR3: TGTGCCAGCAGCTCGCGACTAGCGGGAGAAAACTACGAGCAGTACTTC.

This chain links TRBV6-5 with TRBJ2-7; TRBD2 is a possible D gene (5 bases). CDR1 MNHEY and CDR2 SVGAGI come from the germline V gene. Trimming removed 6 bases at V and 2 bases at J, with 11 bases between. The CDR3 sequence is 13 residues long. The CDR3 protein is CASSPEDAYEQYF. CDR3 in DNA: TGTGCCAGCAGCCCGGAGGATGCCTACGAGCAGTACTTC.

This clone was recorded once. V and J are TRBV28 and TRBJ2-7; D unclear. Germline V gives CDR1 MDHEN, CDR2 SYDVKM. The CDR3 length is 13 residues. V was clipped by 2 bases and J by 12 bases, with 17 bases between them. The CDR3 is CASSLPSNRIAYF. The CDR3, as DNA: TGTGCCAGCAGTTTACCCAGTAATAGGATAGCGTACTTC.

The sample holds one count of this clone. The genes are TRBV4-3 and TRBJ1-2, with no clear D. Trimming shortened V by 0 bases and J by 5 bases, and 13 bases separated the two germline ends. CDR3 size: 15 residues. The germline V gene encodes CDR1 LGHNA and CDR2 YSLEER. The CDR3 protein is CASSQESKAFYGYTF. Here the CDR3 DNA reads TGCGCCAGCAGCCAAGAAAGTAAAGCTTTTTATGGCTACACCTTC.

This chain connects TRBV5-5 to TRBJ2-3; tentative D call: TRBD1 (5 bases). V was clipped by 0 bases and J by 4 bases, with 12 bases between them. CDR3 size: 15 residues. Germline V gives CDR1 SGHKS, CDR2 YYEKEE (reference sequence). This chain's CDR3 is CASSLEAGIPDTQYF. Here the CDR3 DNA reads TGTGCCAGCAGCTTGGAAGCAGGGATCCCAGATACGCAGTATTTT.

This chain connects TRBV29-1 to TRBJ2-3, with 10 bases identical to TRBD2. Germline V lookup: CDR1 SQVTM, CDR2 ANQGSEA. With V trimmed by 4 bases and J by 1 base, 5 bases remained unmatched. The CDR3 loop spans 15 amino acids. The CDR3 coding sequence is TGCAGCGTTGGACCTAGCGGGGGCGGCACAGATACGCAGTATTTT. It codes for CSVGPSGGGTDTQYF.

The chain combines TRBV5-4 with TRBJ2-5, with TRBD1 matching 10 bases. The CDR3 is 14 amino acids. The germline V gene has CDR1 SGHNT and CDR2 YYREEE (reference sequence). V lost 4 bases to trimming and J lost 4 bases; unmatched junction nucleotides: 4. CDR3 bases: TGTGCCAGCAGCCGACAGGGGGCAGCAGAGACCCAGTACTTC. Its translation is CASSRQGAAETQYF.

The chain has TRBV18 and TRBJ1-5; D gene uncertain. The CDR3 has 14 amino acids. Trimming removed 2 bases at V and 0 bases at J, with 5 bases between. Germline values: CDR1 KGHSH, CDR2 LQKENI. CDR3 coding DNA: TGTGCCAGCTCACCAGTTAATAGCAATCAGCCCCAGCATTTT. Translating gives CASSPVNSNQPQHF.

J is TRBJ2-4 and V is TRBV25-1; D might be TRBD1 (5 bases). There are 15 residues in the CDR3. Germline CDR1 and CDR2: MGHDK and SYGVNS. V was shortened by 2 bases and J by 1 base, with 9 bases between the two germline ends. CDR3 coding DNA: TGTGCCAGCAGTGAACTCTCAGGGGCCAAAAACATTCAGTACTTC. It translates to CASSELSGAKNIQYF.

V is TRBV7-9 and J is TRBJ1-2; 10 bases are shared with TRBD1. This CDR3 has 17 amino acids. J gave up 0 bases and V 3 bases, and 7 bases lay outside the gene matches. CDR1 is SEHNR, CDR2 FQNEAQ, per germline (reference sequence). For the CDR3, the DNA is TGTGCCAGCAGCTTCCCGGGACAGGGGCGCACTAACTATGGCTACACCTTC. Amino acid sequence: CASSFPGQGRTNYGYTF.

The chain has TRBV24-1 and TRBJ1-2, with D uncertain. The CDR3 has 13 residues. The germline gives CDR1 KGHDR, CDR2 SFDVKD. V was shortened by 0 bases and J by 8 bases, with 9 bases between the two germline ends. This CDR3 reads CATSDLAGRGYTF. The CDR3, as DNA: TGTGCCACCAGTGATTTGGCGGGGAGAGGCTACACCTTC.

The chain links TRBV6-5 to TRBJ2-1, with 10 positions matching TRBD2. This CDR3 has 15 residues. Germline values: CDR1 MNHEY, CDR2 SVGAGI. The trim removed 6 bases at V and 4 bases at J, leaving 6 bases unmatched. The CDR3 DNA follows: TGTGCCAGCAGGGGGACTAGCGTTTCGTACAATGAGCAGTTCTTC. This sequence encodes CASRGTSVSYNEQFF.

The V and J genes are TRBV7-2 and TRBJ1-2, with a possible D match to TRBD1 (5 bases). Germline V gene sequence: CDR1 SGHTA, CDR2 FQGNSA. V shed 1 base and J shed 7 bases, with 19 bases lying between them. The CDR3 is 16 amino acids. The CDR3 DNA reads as TGTGCCAGCAGCTTAGGTGCGACGCAGGGTCGCGGTGGCTACACCTTC. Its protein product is CASSLGATQGRGGYTF.

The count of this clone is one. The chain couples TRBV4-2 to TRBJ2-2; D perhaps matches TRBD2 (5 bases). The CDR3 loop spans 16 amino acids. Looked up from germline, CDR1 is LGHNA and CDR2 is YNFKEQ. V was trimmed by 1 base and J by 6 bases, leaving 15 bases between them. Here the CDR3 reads CASSQVFGVRAGELFF. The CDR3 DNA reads TGTGCCAGCAGCCAAGTTTTCGGGGTGAGGGCCGGGGAGCTGTTTTTT.